The rows below give T cell receptor beta chains drawn from one sample of a study of cytomegalovirus exposure and HLA in healthy donors. Libraries were prepared by immunoSEQ multiplex PCR; TCRdb keeps only in-frame clonotypes and omits some of them. The data contain about 89,000 clones, roughly three quarters of them singletons. Sequenced sample: PBMCs. These receptors were taken from a man aged 25 to 45 in good health and CMV-seronegative. Both conserved end residues are part of each CDR3. Each record gives: clone size, J gene, V gene, D gene, CDR3 protein, CDR3 DNA. A D gene is named only where the DNA matches it firmly. Not all rows give a size; the values are once, few, many and, for expanded clones, a class.

>.|TRBJ2-2|TRBV7-2|TRBD1
CASSRDSVRAGELFF
TGTGCCAGCAGCCGGGACAGTGTGAGGGCCGGGGAGCTGTTTTTT
>.|TRBJ2-7|TRBV18|.
CASSPRTWASYEQYF
TGTGCCAGCTCACCCAGGACATGGGCCTCCTACGAGCAGTACTTC
>.|TRBJ2-7|TRBV7-9|TRBD2
CASSSRTSGSYEQYF
TGTGCCAGCAGCTCCCGGACTAGCGGCTCCTACGAGCAGTACTTC
>.|TRBJ2-5|TRBV6-5|.
CASRAQGYQETQYF
TGTGCCAGCAGGGCTCAGGGGTACCAAGAGACCCAGTACTTC
>.|TRBJ1-2|TRBV15|.
CATSREDNGQWDGYTF
TGTGCCACCAGCAGAGAGGATAATGGACAGTGGGATGGCTACACCTTC
>few|TRBJ1-1|TRBV2|TRBD1
CASRRDRTNTEAFF
TGTGCCAGCAGAAGGGACAGAACAAACACTGAAGCTTTCTTT
>.|TRBJ2-5|TRBV28|TRBD1
CASSLGQALQETQYF
TGTGCCAGCAGCCTTGGACAGGCGCTTCAAGAGACCCAGTACTTC
>.|TRBJ2-2|TRBV5-6|.
CASSPEAGNTGELFF
TGTGCCAGCAGCCCGGAAGCAGGGAACACCGGGGAGCTGTTTTTT
>.|TRBJ2-1|TRBV29-1|.
CSVEVPKGRGNLFYNEQFF
TGCAGCGTTGAAGTACCTAAAGGGAGAGGGAACCTCTTTTACAATGAGCAGTTCTTC
>.|TRBJ1-4|TRBV5-1|.
CASSIQGDFAEKLFF
TGCGCCAGCAGCATTCAGGGTGACTTCGCTGAAAAACTGTTTTTT
>.|TRBJ1-1|TRBV11-3|TRBD1
CASSVGQGAAFF
TGTGCCAGCAGCGTGGGACAGGGGGCAGCTTTCTTT
>few|TRBJ1-4|TRBV7-2|.
CASRGLTNEKLFF
TGTGCCAGTAGGGGCTTAACTAATGAAAAACTGTTTTTT
>.|TRBJ1-6|TRBV6-4|.
CASSERKNSPLHF
TGTGCCAGCAGTGAGCGGAAAAATTCACCCCTCCACTTT
>.|TRBJ2-3|TRBV7-2|TRBD1
CASSRDRDTDTQYF
TGTGCCAGCAGCCGTGACAGGGACACAGATACGCAGTATTTT
>once|TRBJ1-5|TRBV27|.
CASSFTSAGNSQPQHF
TGTGCCAGCAGTTTTACCTCGGCGGGAAACAGTCAGCCCCAGCATTTT
>.|TRBJ1-5|TRBV10-3|.
CAISTGHSNQPQHF
TGTGCCATCAGCACAGGTCATAGCAATCAGCCCCAGCATTTT
>.|TRBJ1-1|TRBV18|TRBD1
CASSQLGQGDTEAFF
TGTGCCAGCTCCCAACTGGGACAGGGGGACACTGAAGCTTTCTTT
>.|TRBJ1-2|TRBV5-1|TRBD1
CASSLQTGVTYGYTF
TGCGCCAGCAGCTTACAGACAGGGGTTACCTATGGCTACACCTTC
>.|TRBJ2-5|TRBV6-1|.
CASSDGRGDGRETQYF
TGTGCCAGCAGTGACGGCAGGGGAGACGGGAGGGAGACCCAGTACTTC
>.|TRBJ2-1|TRBV2|TRBD1
CASSGDRGPYNEQFF
TGTGCCAGCAGTGGTGACAGGGGGCCGTACAATGAGCAGTTCTTC
>few|TRBJ1-5|TRBV19|.
CASSMRRGRGNQPQHF
TGTGCCAGTAGTATGAGAAGGGGTAGGGGCAATCAGCCCCAGCATTTT